These 8 T cell receptor beta chains share one sample of origin, sequenced in a study of response to subunit inactivated influenza vaccine. TCRdb reprocessed the RT-PCR reads via MiXCR and lists one record per CDR3 protein. The data hold about 160,000 distinct CDR3 sequences, with under 13% observed a single time. The source material was non-naive T cells sorted from PBMCs, sampled roughly 6 weeks after vaccination. Receptors were obtained from a man in his fifties or sixties who received an inactivated influenza vaccine.

Details on this clonotype: The germline gene is not matched at one end of the junction; a read error may be the cause. CDR3 loop: CASSQVAPPNTGELFF. DNA of the CDR3: TGCGCCAGCAGCCAAGTGGCGCCACCCAACACCGGGGAGCTCTTTTTT. The V gene is TRBV4-3, the J gene TRBJ2-2; TRBD2 might be the D (5 bases). The CDR3 consists of 16 residues. Germline-derived CDR1 and CDR2 are LGHNA and YSLEER.

Many counts were recorded for this clonotype. The chain recombines TRBV20-1 with TRBJ2-1, with 9 bases aligning to TRBD1. Germline CDR1 is DFQATT and CDR2 is SNEGSKA (reference sequence). This CDR3 has 14 residues. With V trimmed by 4 bases and J by 6 bases, 7 bases remained unmatched. CDR3 sequence: CSAIRTGQGNEQFF. Written as DNA, the CDR3 is TGCAGTGCTATCCGTACGGGACAGGGCAATGAGCAGTTCTTC.

The chain uses TRBV5-1 and TRBJ1-1; D may be TRBD1 (6 bases). Germline V gene data show CDR1 as SGHRS and CDR2 as YFSETQ. The V end was cut by 4 bases, the J end by 3 bases, with 10 bases between. This CDR3 has 13 amino acids. CDR3 nucleotide sequence: TGCGCCAGCAGCATAAACAGGGACACTGAAGCTTTCTTT. Translation: CASSINRDTEAFF.

The rearrangement uses TRBV4-3 and TRBJ2-2; D is uncertain. Germline-derived CDR1 and CDR2 are LGHNA and YSLEER. V was pared by 0 bases and J by 1 base, with 12 bases between. The CDR3 loop spans 17 amino acids. Here the CDR3 reads CASSQEPSQLNTGELFF. CDR3 bases: TGCGCCAGCAGCCAAGAGCCAAGCCAGTTGAACACCGGGGAGCTGTTTTTT.

V and J are TRBV27 and TRBJ1-1; D call uncertain. V was pared by 6 bases and J by 1 base, with 15 bases between. The germline V gene has CDR1 MNHEY and CDR2 SMNVEV (reference sequence). This CDR3 comprises 15 residues. This chain's CDR3 is CASSLNVARNTEAFF. The CDR3, as DNA: TGTGCCAGCAGCCTCAACGTCGCCAGGAACACTGAAGCTTTCTTT.

V gene TRBV5-1 combines with J gene TRBJ2-1; D is undetermined. In germline, CDR1 is SGHRS, CDR2 YFSETQ. Deletions cut 4 bases from V and 3 bases from J, with 11 bases between. The CDR3 is 14 amino acids. The CDR3 here is CASSQPGSYNEQFF. The CDR3 nucleotides read TGCGCCAGCAGCCAACCGGGCAGCTACAATGAGCAGTTCTTC.

The chain links TRBV6-5 to TRBJ2-5; 9 nucleotides line up with TRBD2. In germline, CDR1 is MNHEY, CDR2 SVGAGI. The V and J ends lost 4 bases and 8 bases, in that order; junction bases with no gene match: 8. The length of the CDR3 is 14 residues. CDR3 DNA sequence: TGTGCCAGCAGTTTGGAACCTAGCGGGGCCACCCAGTACTTC. It is translated as CASSLEPSGATQYF.

This clonotype was seen more than once but under ten times. The rearrangement joins TRBV6-4 to TRBJ2-3; 11 nucleotides align to TRBD2. V gave up 3 bases and J gave up 3 bases; unmatched junction bases: 5. Germline V lookup: CDR1 MRHNA, CDR2 SNTAGT. CDR3 length equals 16 residues. The CDR3 coding sequence is TGTGCCAGCAGTGAGTCGACTAGCGGGGCGACAGATACGCAGTATTTT. Translated: CASSESTSGATDTQYF.